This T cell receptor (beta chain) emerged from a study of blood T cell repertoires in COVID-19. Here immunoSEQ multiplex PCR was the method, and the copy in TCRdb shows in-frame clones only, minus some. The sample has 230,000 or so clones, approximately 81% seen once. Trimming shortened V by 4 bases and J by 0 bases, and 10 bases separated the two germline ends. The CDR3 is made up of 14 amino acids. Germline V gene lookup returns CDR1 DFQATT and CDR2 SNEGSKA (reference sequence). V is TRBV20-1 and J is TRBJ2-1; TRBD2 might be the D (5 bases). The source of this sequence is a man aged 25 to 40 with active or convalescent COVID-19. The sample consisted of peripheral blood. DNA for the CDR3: TGCAGTGCTATTGAGCGGAGCTCCTACAATGAGCAGTTCTTC. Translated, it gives CSAIERSSYNEQFF.